This T cell receptor (beta chain) originates from a study of cytomegalovirus exposure and HLA in healthy donors. Notes on the study in general: Later on, an analysis found that several of the most significant clusters appeared to be linked to common viral pathogens, which included parvovirus B19. An analysis that came later showed most CMV-associated TCR beta chains appearing HLA-restricted.

As concerns this clone: Its antigen is undetermined.

This CDR3 spans 17 amino acids. Germline V gene data show CDR1 as SGHRS and CDR2 as YFSETQ. V lost 1 base, J lost 4 bases, and 8 bases stayed unmatched. The PCR made use of 60 Vbeta and 13 Jbeta primers. Some clones are missing from TCRdb's copy, which holds only in-frame ones; the method was immunoSEQ multiplex PCR. The sample includes about 190,000 clones, approximately 87% seen only once; the top ten take over 1%. The V and J genes are TRBV5-1 and TRBJ2-1; 10 bases align to TRBD2. Sequencing was done on a sample of PBMCs. This receptor was identified in a man between 25 and 39 years old in good health and CMV-seronegative. The CDR3 spells CASSLRLAGAQYNEQFF. The CDR3, as DNA: TGCGCCAGCAGCTTGAGGCTAGCGGGGGCCCAATACAATGAGCAGTTCTTC.